This T cell receptor beta chain stems from a study of Graves' ophthalmopathy and Graves' hyperthyroidism (dated by TCRdb to 2016 to 2019). Looking at the study overall: Peripheral blood was collected at initial diagnosis, before any treatment. The study used signatures of the TCR beta repertoire to tell Graves' ophthalmopathy apart from Graves' hyperthyroidism and to predict which patients would progress to ophthalmopathy. In total, approximately 140 blood samples were TCR-sequenced: 43 ophthalmopathy, approximately 75 hyperthyroidism and some 17 hyperthyroidism-to-ophthalmopathy patients. To explore V-J signatures distinguishing ophthalmopathy from hyperthyroidism, a discovery set of around 97 patients (more than 40 ophthalmopathy, 55 to 60 stable hyperthyroidism) was enrolled. An independent validation cohort was composed of some 19 hyperthyroidism patients and more than 15 patients who later progressed from hyperthyroidism to ophthalmopathy. In over five hyperthyroidism patients, the T-cell repertoires found in thyroid tissue were compared with those found in blood. After sampling, hyperthyroidism patients received methimazole starting at 30 mg daily, and ophthalmopathy patients received high-dose intravenous methylprednisolone. The 100 discovery patients were randomly split 7:3 into training and test sets.

At least ten counts were recorded for this clonotype. There is no known antigen for this receptor. The sample holds no much larger clone one base away, and base qualities are not on file. The study at large found these results: No statistical method was used to set the sample size in advance, and the investigators knew which group each participant was assigned to. In cross-validation, the 13-signature model distinguished ophthalmopathy from stable hyperthyroidism with approximately 90% sensitivity and 81.08% specificity, while in the test set the corresponding values were about 80% and 75%. Among expanded thyroid clonotypes with frequency above 0.001, most also showed up in blood, which suggests that blood repertoires may reflect the thyroid immune response. In validation, the model predicted ophthalmopathy progression with less than 71% sensitivity and around 72% specificity; roughly 12 predicted patients were CT-confirmed with GO in a median of roughly 6.8 months.

The CDR3 goes from the cysteine to the phenylalanine over 14 residues. Of the read, only the CDR3 DNA is kept; its 42 bases are in frame from base 1. Unmatched junction bases come to 7, with V trimmed by 5 bases and J by 4 bases. For repertoire sequencing, the TCR beta CDR3 regions were amplified from RNA transcripts. A first-round RT-PCR used HTBI primers with the Qiagen OneStep RT-PCR kit, followed by a second-round multiplex PCR, size selection and purification. Sequencing of the libraries was carried out on an Illumina HiSeq2000 in paired-end mode with 100 bp reads. Processing in the source paper ran as follows. SOAPnuke was used to process the reads, removing any read that contained adapters or uncalled bases, had a mean Phred below 15, or lacked an exact match to the constant primer or identifier. COPE v1.2.5 was used to merge the high-quality paired reads. Clonotypes were defined as unique nucleotide sequences and were aligned to IMGT TRB V, D and J references using MiTCR v1.1. The analysis was limited to V-J combinations with a frequency above 0.0001, which together covered approximately 99% of repertoires. For each V-J combination, a TCR clonal expansion and chaos score was defined as F50 clonal expansion divided by the chaos observed in the TCRdist matrix. Welch's t-statistics and random forest were used to reduce the features to about twelve V-J combinations, which were then used as input to a naive Bayes classifier. The Morisita-Horn index was used to measure how similar the thyroid and blood repertoires were. The public reads were reanalyzed by TCRdb: fastp trimming at Q25, MiXCR alignment, in-frame beta chains only. Rows matching on CDR3 protein sequence are summarized as one entry with the most common DNA and genes. The V and J calls were determined by TCRdb, not by the authors. This sample is represented by roughly 410,000 distinct CDR3 sequences; roughly 15% of them were singletons. The top ten hold approximately 7% of the sample.

Hyperthyroidism was considered stable if no progression to ophthalmopathy occurred within 18 months of follow-up. The hyperthyroidism patients were 18 to 65 years old and newly diagnosed, with a disease duration of less than 2 months. Patients were excluded if they had other autoimmune diseases, uncontrolled infections, pregnancy or lactation. Diagnosis was based on clinical symptoms, serum thyroxine, TRAb, thyroid ultrasound and orbital computed tomography. Ficoll-Paque density gradient centrifugation was used to isolate PBMCs from around 10 ml of fresh peripheral blood. Total RNA was extracted using Trizol reagent, and RNA quality was checked on an Agilent 2100 Bioanalyzer.

What was sequenced was peripheral blood. The sequence derives from a woman younger than 35 with stable Graves' hyperthyroidism. Donor details come from another sample of the same person, matched by shared clones. The rearranged segments are TRBV12-3 or TRBV12-4 and TRBJ2-5; 7 bases in the junction line up with TRBD2. The CDR3 protein sequence reads: CASSGAGRIETQYF. The DNA sequence reads TGTGCCAGCAGTGGGGCCGGGAGGATAGAGACCCAGTACTTC.